This TCR beta chain comes out of a study of human T cells and chemical hapten exposure. Regarding time point: patch test 3, about 24 weeks after DPC sensitization. Treatment meaning: therapeutic diphenylcyclopropenone sensitization with weekly scalp DPC. TCRdb re-called the RACE reads through MiXCR, storing one row per CDR3 protein. The sample carries about 190,000 distinct CDR3 sequences, around a quarter recorded once. Germline CDR1 and CDR2: SQVTM and ANQGSEA. The V gene end was trimmed by 4 bases and the J gene end by 1 base; junction bases not matched to a gene: 3. The CDR3 sequence is 14 residues long.

The chain links TRBV29-1 to TRBJ2-2; 7 nucleotides line up with TRBD2. The specimen was whole blood, collected in connection with sensitization to the hapten diphenylcyclopropenone (DPC). This clonotype was sampled from a woman between 40 and 55 years old with alopecia areata. Some clones in this sample may be carry-over from other donors' samples. This CDR3 reads CSVGGGKNTGELFF. The CDR3 DNA reads TGCAGCGTTGGGGGGGGGAAGAACACCGGGGAGCTGTTTTTT.